This T cell receptor beta chain is drawn from a study of blood T cell repertoires in COVID-19. Study at large: Spain, Italy and the United States supplied samples that represented acute and convalescent COVID-19. T cells, B-cell-depleted T cells, or PBMCs supplied cDNA or gDNA.

Original processing notes: Amplification of reference gene primers provided the estimated nucleated cell counts. The data were produced by immunoSEQ multiplex PCR, yet TCRdb's version contains in-frame clones alone and is incomplete. V, J and clone size derive from that table, while D and trimming were established from the DNA sequence. The sample records about 94,000 clones, roughly 80% being singletons. Unmatched junction bases numbered 14, after V lost 0 bases and J lost 8 bases. CDR1 and CDR2 (germline): LGHDT, YNNKEL (reference sequence). The CDR3 is made up of 17 amino acids. The rearrangement links TRBV3-1 (or the pseudogene TRBV3-2) to TRBJ2-3; TRBD1 agrees at 7 bases. This clonotype was sampled from a man aged 55 to 70 with acute or convalescent COVID-19. The sequenced sample was peripheral blood. This CDR3 reads CASSQDFKGARRVTQYF. CDR3 sequence (DNA): TGTGCCAGCAGCCAAGATTTTAAGGGGGCCAGGCGAGTTACGCAGTATTTT.